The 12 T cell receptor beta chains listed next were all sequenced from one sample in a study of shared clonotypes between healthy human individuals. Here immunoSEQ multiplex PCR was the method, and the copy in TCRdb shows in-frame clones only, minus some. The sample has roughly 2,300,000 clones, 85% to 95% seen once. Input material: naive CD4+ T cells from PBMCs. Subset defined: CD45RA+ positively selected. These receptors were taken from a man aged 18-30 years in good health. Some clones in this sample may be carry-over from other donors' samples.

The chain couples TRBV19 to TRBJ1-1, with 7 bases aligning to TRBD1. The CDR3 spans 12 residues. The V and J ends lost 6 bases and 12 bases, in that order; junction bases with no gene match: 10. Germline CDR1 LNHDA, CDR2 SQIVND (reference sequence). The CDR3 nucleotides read TGTGCCAGTAGCCCCGACAGGGCCAGATCTTTCTTT. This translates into CASSPDRARSFF.

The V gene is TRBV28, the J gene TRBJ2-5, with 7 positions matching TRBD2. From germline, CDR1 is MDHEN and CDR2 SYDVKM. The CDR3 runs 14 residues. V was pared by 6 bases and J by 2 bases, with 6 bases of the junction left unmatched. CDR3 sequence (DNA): TGTGCCAGCAGCCCAACTAGCGAACAAGAGACCCAGTACTTC. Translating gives CASSPTSEQETQYF.

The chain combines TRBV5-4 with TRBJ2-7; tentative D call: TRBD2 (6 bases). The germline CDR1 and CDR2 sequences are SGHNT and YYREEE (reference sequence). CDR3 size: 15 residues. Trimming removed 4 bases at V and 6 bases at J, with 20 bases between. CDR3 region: CASSLGGLRPAEQYF. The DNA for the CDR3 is TGTGCCAGCAGCCTGGGAGGACTTAGGCCCGCCGAGCAGTACTTC.

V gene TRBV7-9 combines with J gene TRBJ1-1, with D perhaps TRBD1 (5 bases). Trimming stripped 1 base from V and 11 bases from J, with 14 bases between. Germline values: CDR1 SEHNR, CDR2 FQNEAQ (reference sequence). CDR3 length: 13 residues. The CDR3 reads CASSLVGLGVAFF. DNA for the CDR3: TGTGCCAGCAGCTTAGTTGGGCTGGGGGTGGCTTTCTTT.

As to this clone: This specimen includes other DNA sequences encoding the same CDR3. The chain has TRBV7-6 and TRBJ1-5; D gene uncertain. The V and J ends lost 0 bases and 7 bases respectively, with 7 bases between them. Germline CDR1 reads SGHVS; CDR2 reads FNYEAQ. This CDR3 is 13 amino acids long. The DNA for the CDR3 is TGTGCCAGCAGCTTAGCGCTCGGGCAGCCCCAGCATTTT. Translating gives CASSLALGQPQHF.

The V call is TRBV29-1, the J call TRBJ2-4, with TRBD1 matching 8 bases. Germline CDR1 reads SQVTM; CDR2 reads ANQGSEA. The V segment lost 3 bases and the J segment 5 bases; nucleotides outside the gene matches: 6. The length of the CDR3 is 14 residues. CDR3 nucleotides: TGCAGCGTTGAGGTGACAGGGGCGCAAAACATTCAGTACTTC. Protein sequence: CSVEVTGAQNIQYF.

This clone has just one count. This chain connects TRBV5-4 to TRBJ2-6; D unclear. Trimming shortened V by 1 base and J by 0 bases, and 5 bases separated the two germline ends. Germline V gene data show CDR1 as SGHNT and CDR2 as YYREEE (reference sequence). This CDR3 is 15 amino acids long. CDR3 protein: CASSLSSSGANVLTF. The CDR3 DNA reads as TGTGCCAGCAGCTTGTCCAGCTCTGGGGCCAACGTCCTGACTTTC.

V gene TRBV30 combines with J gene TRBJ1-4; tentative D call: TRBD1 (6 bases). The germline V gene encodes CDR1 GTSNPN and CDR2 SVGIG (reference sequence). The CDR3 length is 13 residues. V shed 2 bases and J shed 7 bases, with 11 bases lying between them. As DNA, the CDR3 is TGTGCCTGGAGTAGCGACAGGAGTGAAAAACTGTTTTTT. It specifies CAWSSDRSEKLFF. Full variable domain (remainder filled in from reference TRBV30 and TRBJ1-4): SQTIHQWPATLVQPVGSPLSLECTVEGTSNPNLYWYRQAAGRGLQLLFYSVGIGQISSEVPQNLSASRPQDRQFILSSKKLLLSDSGFYLCAWSSDRSEKLFFGSGTQLSVL.

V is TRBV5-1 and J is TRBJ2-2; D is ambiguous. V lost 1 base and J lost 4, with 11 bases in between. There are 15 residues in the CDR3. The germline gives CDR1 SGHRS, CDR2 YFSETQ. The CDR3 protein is CASSLSSLPTGELFF. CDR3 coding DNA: TGCGCCAGCAGCTTGTCTTCGCTACCCACCGGGGAGCTGTTTTTT.

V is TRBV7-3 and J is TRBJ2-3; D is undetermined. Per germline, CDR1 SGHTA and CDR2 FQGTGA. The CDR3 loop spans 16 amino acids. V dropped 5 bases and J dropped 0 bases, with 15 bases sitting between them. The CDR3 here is CASSPFSPGSTDTQYF. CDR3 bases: TGTGCCAGCAGCCCCTTCTCCCCCGGGAGCACAGATACGCAGTATTTT.

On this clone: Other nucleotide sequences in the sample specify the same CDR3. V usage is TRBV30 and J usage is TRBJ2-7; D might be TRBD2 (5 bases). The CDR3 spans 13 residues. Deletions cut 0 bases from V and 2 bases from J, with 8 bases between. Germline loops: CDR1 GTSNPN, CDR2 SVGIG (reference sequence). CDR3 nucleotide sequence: TGTGCCTGGAGTGTAACCGGGACCTACGAGCAGTACTTC. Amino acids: CAWSVTGTYEQYF.

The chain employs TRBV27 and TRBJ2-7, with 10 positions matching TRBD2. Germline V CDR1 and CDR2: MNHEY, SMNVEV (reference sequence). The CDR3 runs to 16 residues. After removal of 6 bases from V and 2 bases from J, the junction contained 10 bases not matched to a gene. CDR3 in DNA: TGTGCCAGCAGCCCTAATGAGCGGGAGGGTACCTACGAGCAGTACTTC. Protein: CASSPNEREGTYEQYF.